This TCR beta chain derives from a study of post-analysis software for immune sequencing data (dated by TCRdb to about 2015). In the study overall: Relapsing-remitting, secondary progressive and progressive-relapsing multiple sclerosis were recorded as disease courses, and subtype annotation was lacking for some patients. The patient repertoires were set against around eleven previously published healthy control repertoires from donors whose ages ranged from roughly 6 to 27 years. A subset of samples was prepared in parallel using single-end sample barcoding, then pooled and co-amplified after Illumina adapter ligation.

To demonstrate the VDJtools post-analysis software, TCR beta repertoires were profiled from the peripheral blood of 13 young patients with multiple sclerosis. The patients with multiple sclerosis were children and adolescents between roughly 6 and 16 years of age. The CDR3, cysteine through phenylalanine, is 13 amino acids long. The entry retains the CDR3 DNA only, 39 bases that are in frame from base 1. Via the germline V gene (reference sequence), CDR1 is DFQATT and CDR2 SNEGSKA. On this clonotype: Its binding antigen is unknown. Qualities for individual bases were not recorded, and no much larger clone is one base off.

Library prep was done by PCR. TCRdb names Illumina HiSeq 2500 as the instrument used. To reduce PCR and sequencing biases, unique molecular identifiers were incorporated into the TCR beta cDNA libraries. Approximately 500,000 cDNA molecules were obtained for every 1 to 10 million input T cells, so each molecule roughly corresponded to one T cell. The patient libraries were prepared and sequenced using the same protocol as the earlier healthy control dataset. Samples belonging to the same batch were prepared together, multiplexed and sequenced on a shared HiSeq lane. Under the source paper's analysis protocol: MIGEC handled the raw barcoded reads, throwing out single-read molecular identifier groups before consensus assembly and CDR3 extraction. VDJtools was used for post-analysis of the clonotype tables, and diversity was normalized by down-sampling every dataset to the size of the smallest sample. In repertoire overlap clustering, CDR3 amino acid sequences, but not nucleotide sequences, were matched to correct batch-related cross-sample contamination. TCRdb ran its own pipeline on the public reads, namely fastp trimming at Q25 and MiXCR clone calling, and kept in-frame beta chains. One record per CDR3 amino acid sequence lists the most common genes and DNA. TCRdb, not the original authors, processed these V and J calls. For this sample there are 650,000 to 850,000 distinct CDR3 sequences; 53% appear just once. The top ten hold approximately 4.4% of the sample.

The paper's findings and limits, for the study overall: Multiple sclerosis patients had significantly lower normalized Chao1 diversity than controls, a result that suggests substantial peripheral T-cell clonal expansion. Strong co-clustering of samples prepared in the same batch was shown by direct clustering with F measure, prompting a batch-effect correction. The multiple sclerosis patient group was slightly younger than the control group. Patients showed significantly higher frequencies than controls for several TRBV segments, among them TRBV5-6, TRBV5-1 and TRBV20-1.

The receptor was isolated from a girl aged 5 to 17 with multiple sclerosis. The chain is assembled from TRBV20-1 and TRBJ2-3; a confident D gene designation cannot be given. Sequencing was carried out using blood. The base sequence is TGCAGCCGGGCAGTCGGAAGCACAGATACGCAGTATTTT. Its protein reads: CSRAVGSTDTQYF.